Each of the 25 T cell receptor beta chains below was sequenced from the same sample in a study of blood T cell repertoires in COVID-19. TCRdb's copy holds only in-frame clones and misses some; the assay was immunoSEQ multiplex PCR. The repertoire holds about 230,000 clones, with more than 65% as singletons. Sample: peripheral blood. The receptors were sampled from a woman in her 40s who had recovered from COVID-19.

The chain employs TRBV10-3 and TRBJ2-2; D is perhaps TRBD2 (6 bases). V lost 5 bases to trimming and J lost 0 bases, with 16 bases between them. The germline gives CDR1 ENHRY, CDR2 SYGVKD. CDR3 length equals 17 residues. CDR3: CAISNGPGLPNTGELFF. CDR3 nucleotide sequence: TGTGCCATCAGTAACGGACCGGGACTCCCGAACACCGGGGAGCTGTTTTTT.

The chain recombines TRBV5-1 with TRBJ2-3; 8 nucleotides align to TRBD1. There are 14 residues in the CDR3. CDR1 and CDR2 from the germline V gene are SGHRS and YFSETQ. Germline trimming cut 2 bases from V and 3 bases from J; bases unmatched to any gene: 2. CDR3 residues: CASSLQGVTDTQYF. DNA of the CDR3: TGCGCCAGCAGCTTACAGGGGGTTACAGATACGCAGTATTTT.

This clone was found once. The chain recombines TRBV10-1 with TRBJ2-1; 11 bases are a match to TRBD2. CDR3 length: 15 residues. With 1 base clipped from V and 10 bases from J, the junction kept 6 bases outside the gene matches. Per germline, CDR1 WNHNN and CDR2 SYGVQD (reference sequence). This CDR3 is CASSELLAGVEEQFF. CDR3 coding DNA: TGCGCCAGCAGTGAGTTACTAGCGGGGGTAGAGGAGCAGTTCTTC.

J is TRBJ2-7 and V is TRBV18; 11 nucleotides line up with TRBD1. Per germline, CDR1 KGHSH and CDR2 LQKENI. The CDR3 is 15 amino acids. With V trimmed by 4 bases and J by 2 bases, 4 bases remained unmatched. CDR3 bases: TGTGCCAGCTCACTCCCGGGACAGGGGGCCTACGAGCAGTACTTC. Translation: CASSLPGQGAYEQYF. The whole variable domain, filled in from reference TRBV18 and TRBJ2-7, reads NAGVMQNPRHLVRRRGQEARLRCSPMKGHSHVYWYRQLPEEGLKFMVYLQKENIIDESGMPKERFSAEFPKEGPSILRIQQVVRGDSAAYFCASSLPGQGAYEQYFGPGTRLTVT.

The genes are TRBV2 and TRBJ2-3; the match to TRBD1 covers 10 bases. The V and J ends lost 6 bases and 4 bases, in that order; junction bases with no gene match: 4. This CDR3 is 14 amino acids long. CDR1 and CDR2 from the germline V gene are SNHLY and FYNNEI. The CDR3 region is CASRATGGADTQYF. The CDR3, as DNA: TGTGCCAGCAGAGCGACAGGGGGCGCAGATACGCAGTATTTT.

This clone showed up many times. The chain employs TRBV6-5 and TRBJ1-6, with a weak D call TRBD1 (6 bases). Germline V gene sequence: CDR1 MNHEY, CDR2 SVGAGI. Between the trimmed V and J ends, which lost 0 bases and 5 bases, there was a span of 11 bases. The CDR3 is 16 amino acids. CDR3 DNA: TGTGCCAGCAGTTACTCGACTGGGGGCCATAATTCACCCCTCCACTTT. As protein: CASSYSTGGHNSPLHF.

V usage is TRBV7-2 and J usage is TRBJ2-2, with 9 bases matching TRBD1. The CDR3 has 17 amino acids. V trimming: 4 bases; J trimming: 3 bases; junction bases outside the gene matches: 9. The germline V gene has CDR1 SGHTA and CDR2 FQGNSA. CDR3 bases: TGTGCCAGCAGCTCAGTGGGGGGGACAGGGTACACCGGGGAGCTGTTTTTT. This codes for CASSSVGGTGYTGELFF.

The genes are TRBV29-1 and TRBJ1-1, with no clear D. CDR3 length equals 13 residues. Trimming took off 4 bases at V and 2 bases at J, with 11 bases between the two ends. Germline CDR1 reads SQVTM; CDR2 reads ANQGSEA. The CDR3 nucleotides are TGCAGCGTTGTTCTTACACAAAACACTGAAGCTTTCTTT. It is translated as CSVVLTQNTEAFF.

The V gene is TRBV6-5, the J gene TRBJ1-6; unclear D gene. V lost 5 bases and J 10 bases, leaving 15 bases between the germline ends. The germline V gene has CDR1 MNHEY and CDR2 SVGAGI. This CDR3 is 14 amino acids long. Here the CDR3 reads CASSPGVEWSPLHF. The CDR3, as DNA: TGTGCCAGCAGTCCCGGGGTTGAGTGGTCACCCCTCCACTTT.

This clone was counted between two and nine times. This rearrangement joins TRBV10-3 to TRBJ1-1; the D gene is possibly TRBD1 (6 bases). The CDR3 loop spans 14 amino acids. Germline loops: CDR1 ENHRY, CDR2 SYGVKD. Deletions cut 7 bases from V and 4 bases from J, with 16 bases between. In DNA form, the CDR3 reads TGTGCCATCAAATCCCGGGACATGGGCACTGAAGCTTTCTTT. Protein product: CAIKSRDMGTEAFF.

This clone occurred a few times. CDR3 protein: CASSLEGGGAGELFF. CDR3 nucleotides: TGCGCCAGCAGCTTGGAAGGAGGAGGAGCCGGGGAGCTGTTTTTT. This chain joins TRBV5-1 and TRBJ2-2, with a possible D match to TRBD2 (5 bases). V lost 0 bases to trimming and J lost 6 bases, with 12 bases between them. Per germline, CDR1 SGHRS and CDR2 YFSETQ. The CDR3 covers 15 residues.

As DNA, the CDR3 is TGTGCCAGCAGTTTCGGGGGACAGGGGACCACCGGGGAGCTGTTTTTT. It translates to CASSFGGQGTTGELFF. This chain joins TRBV28 and TRBJ2-2; 10 bases align to TRBD1. V shed 3 bases and J 4 bases; nucleotides not matched to a gene: 5. Per germline, CDR1 MDHEN and CDR2 SYDVKM. This CDR3 comprises 16 residues. The full variable domain, with the rest looked up from reference TRBV28 and TRBJ2-2, is DVKVTQSSRYLVKRTGEKVFLECVQDMDHENMFWYRQDPGLGLRLIYFSYDVKMKEKGDIPEGYSVSREKKERFSLILESASTNQTSMYLCASSFGGQGTTGELFFGEGSRLTVL.

Here the CDR3 DNA reads TGTGCCAGCAGCTTAGCCCCAATCGAGCAGTTCTTC. Protein: CASSLAPIEQFF. The chain is built from TRBV11-2 and TRBJ2-1; D gene ambiguous. The CDR3 loop spans 12 amino acids. V lost 1 base to trimming and J lost 10 bases, with 8 bases between them. Per the germline V gene, CDR1 is SGHAT and CDR2 is FQNNGV.

This clone was seen only a few times. The chain recombines TRBV5-4 with TRBJ2-2, with 7 bases lining up with TRBD2. The CDR3 spans 17 residues. Germline CDR1 and CDR2: SGHNT and YYREEE (reference sequence). Trimming cost V 4 bases and J 0 bases; bases outside gene matches: 9. The CDR3 DNA sequence: TGTGCCAGCAGCGGAGCCCCCGGGGGGACGAACACCGGGGAGCTGTTTTTT. It specifies CASSGAPGGTNTGELFF.

The rearrangement uses TRBV19 and TRBJ1-4; the D is unclear. The CDR3 covers 13 residues. With 3 bases removed from V and 7 bases from J, the gap between germline ends came to 9 bases. Germline-derived CDR1 and CDR2 are LNHDA and SQIVND (reference sequence). CDR3 nucleotide sequence: TGTGCCAGTAGTATCCAGATAGCTGAAAAACTGTTTTTT. Its protein is CASSIQIAEKLFF. Filled out from reference TRBV19 and TRBJ1-4, the complete variable domain reads DGGITQSPKYLFRKEGQNVTLSCEQNLNHDAMYWYRQDPGQGLRLIYYSQIVNDFQKGDIAEGYSVSREKKESFPLTVTSAQKNPTAFYLCASSIQIAEKLFFGSGTQLSVL.

The rearrangement uses TRBV6-2 or TRBV6-3 and TRBJ2-7, with 10 bases aligning to TRBD2. The CDR3 loop spans 16 amino acids. With 4 bases clipped from V and 1 base from J, the junction kept 7 bases outside the gene matches. Germline CDR1 and CDR2: MNHEY and SVGEGT. Written as DNA, the CDR3 is TGTGCCAGCAGTTCCCCTAGCGGGGGTCGATCCTACGAGCAGTACTTC. Protein product: CASSSPSGGRSYEQYF.

This clone was recorded once. The V and J genes are TRBV7-8 and TRBJ2-5, with D uncertain. The CDR3 has 13 residues. V lost 5 bases to trimming and J lost 5 bases, with 12 bases between them. From germline, CDR1 is SGHVS and CDR2 FQNEAQ. CDR3 in amino acids: CASSNQEIETQYF. CDR3 in DNA: TGTGCCAGCAGCAATCAAGAGATCGAGACCCAGTACTTC.

The rearrangement joins TRBV19 to TRBJ2-5; D possibly corresponds to TRBD1 (6 bases). Germline CDR1 and CDR2: LNHDA and SQIVND (reference sequence). V was trimmed by 6 bases and J by 2 bases, leaving 16 bases between them. The CDR3 is 15 residues long. The CDR3 DNA follows: TGTGCCAGTAGCCTCAGGGCAGGGGCACAAGAGACCCAGTACTTC. It codes for CASSLRAGAQETQYF.

The chain recombines TRBV19 with TRBJ2-1, with 16 bases identical to TRBD2. The V segment lost 4 bases and the J segment 4 bases; nucleotides outside the gene matches: 10. Germline CDR1 and CDR2: LNHDA and SQIVND (reference sequence). This CDR3 contains 19 residues. Here the CDR3 DNA reads TGTGCCAGTAGTAGATCGGGACTAGCGGGGGGGCCGGGTTACAATGAGCAGTTCTTC. Translation: CASSRSGLAGGPGYNEQFF.

This chain joins TRBV4-2 and TRBJ1-2; 10 bases match TRBD1. The CDR3 extends over 16 amino acids. The V and J ends lost 1 base and 4 bases, in that order; junction bases with no gene match: 6. Per the germline V gene, CDR1 is LGHNA and CDR2 is YNFKEQ. The DNA of the CDR3 is TGTGCCAGCAGCCAAGCATCGGGACAGGGGATCTATGGCTACACCTTC. Amino acids: CASSQASGQGIYGYTF.

This sequence joins TRBV6-5 and TRBJ2-5, with TRBD2 matching 7 bases. This CDR3 is 14 amino acids long. CDR1 and CDR2 (germline): MNHEY, SVGAGI. Losses at the gene ends were 2 bases for V and 5 bases for J; bases not matched to a gene: 5. The chain's CDR3 is CASSYSGVEETQYF. The CDR3, as DNA: TGTGCCAGCAGTTACAGCGGGGTCGAGGAGACCCAGTACTTC.

V is TRBV18 and J is TRBJ2-7, with TRBD1 matching 8 bases. The CDR3 spans 16 residues. CDR1 and CDR2 (germline): KGHSH, LQKENI. After removal of 3 bases from V and 6 bases from J, the junction contained 13 bases not matched to a gene. The CDR3 is CASSPETGTGSVEQYF. In DNA form, the CDR3 reads TGTGCCAGCTCACCGGAAACCGGGACAGGAAGTGTCGAGCAGTACTTC.

The chain's CDR3 is CSVRLAGDQETQYF. CDR3 sequence (DNA): TGCAGCGTTAGACTAGCGGGGGATCAAGAGACCCAGTACTTC. The rearrangement links TRBV29-1 to TRBJ2-5, with 12 nucleotides matching TRBD2. Germline values: CDR1 SQVTM, CDR2 ANQGSEA. CDR3 length equals 14 residues. V trimming: 5 bases; J trimming: 2 bases; junction bases outside the gene matches: 3.

CDR3 in amino acids: CASSAQGFGYTF. DNA for the CDR3: TGTGCCAGCAGCGCTCAGGGATTTGGCTACACCTTC. The rearrangement links TRBV13 to TRBJ1-2; D is perhaps TRBD1 (5 bases). Trimming took 5 bases from V and 7 from J, leaving 11 bases between them. In germline, CDR1 is PRHDT, CDR2 FYEKMQ (reference sequence). The CDR3 extends over 12 amino acids.

The chain joins TRBV3-1 (or the pseudogene TRBV3-2) to TRBJ1-6, with 8 bases aligning to TRBD1. Germline-derived CDR1 and CDR2 are LGHDT and YNNKEL (reference sequence). J lost 9 bases, V lost 0 bases, and 1 base had no gene match. This CDR3 has 14 amino acids. The CDR3 coding sequence is TGTGCCAGCAGCCAAGAACAGGGGGGTTCACCCCTCCACTTT. It translates to CASSQEQGGSPLHF.